This T cell receptor beta chain was identified in a study of Ad26.COV2.S vaccination and SARS-CoV-2 variants. Study background: Donor was assigned to the Ad26.COV2.S arm of trial COV1001. In the study, Ad26.COV2.S was injected intramuscularly once, or twice 56 days apart. Findings and caveats of the study: Researchers cautioned that TCR breadth and depth analyses may have underestimated total T cell responses.

The treatment here: approximately 18 received Ad26.COV2.S at low or high dose, single or two shots; several received placebo; per-sample allocation not given. The samples were gathered on day 63 after the first injection of vaccine or placebo. The administered vaccine (an Ad26 vector) expressed Wuhan-strain SARS-CoV-2 spike. The CDR3 sequence is 17 residues long. The ends lost 2 bases at V and 0 bases at J; junction bases unmatched: 6. Germline lookup yields CDR1 MNHEY and CDR2 SVGEGT. Remarks on this clone: Its matching antigen is unknown.

Clones were read by immunoSEQ multiplex PCR, and TCRdb kept only the in-frame ones, dropping some. The sample lists roughly 320,000 clones; 85% to 90% were seen once. The source was peripheral blood, collected in a trial of Ad26.COV2.S vaccine versus placebo. The chain has TRBV6-2 or TRBV6-3 and TRBJ2-7, with TRBD2 matching over 11 bases. The TCR sequence derives from a person between 18 and 60 years old who received the Ad26.COV2.S COVID-19 vaccine or a placebo. The CDR3 region has the DNA TGTGCCAGCAGTTACCCACCCCTAGCGGGGGGCTCCTACGAGCAGTACTTC. This sequence encodes CASSYPPLAGGSYEQYF.